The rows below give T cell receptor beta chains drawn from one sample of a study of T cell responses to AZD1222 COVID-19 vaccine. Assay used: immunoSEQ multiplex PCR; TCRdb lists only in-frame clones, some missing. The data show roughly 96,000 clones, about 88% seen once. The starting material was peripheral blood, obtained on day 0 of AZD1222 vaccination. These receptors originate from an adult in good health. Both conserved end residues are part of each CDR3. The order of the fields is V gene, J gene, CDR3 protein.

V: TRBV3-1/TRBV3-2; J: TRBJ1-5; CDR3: CASSQDSGRNQPQHF
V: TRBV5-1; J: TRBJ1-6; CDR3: CASSSGPQSSYNSPLHF
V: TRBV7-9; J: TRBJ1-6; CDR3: CASSLGQGGSNSPLHF
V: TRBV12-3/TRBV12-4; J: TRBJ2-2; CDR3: CASSSGELFF
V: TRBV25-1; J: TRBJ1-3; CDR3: CASSGPWDTIYF
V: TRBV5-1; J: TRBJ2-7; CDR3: CASSLAWNEQYF
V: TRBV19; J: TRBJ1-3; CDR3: CASTSQGALAGNTIYF
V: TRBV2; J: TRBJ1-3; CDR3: CASSGTPGNTIYF
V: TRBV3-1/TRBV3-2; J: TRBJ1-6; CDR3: CASSPDRSRYNSPLHF
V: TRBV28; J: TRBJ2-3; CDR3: CASSLHGRTDTQYF
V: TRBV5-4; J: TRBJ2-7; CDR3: CASSIRGLEGYEQYF
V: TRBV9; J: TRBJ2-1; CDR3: CASSVTSGGANEQFF
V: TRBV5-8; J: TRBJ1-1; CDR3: CASSPVRGVNTEAFF
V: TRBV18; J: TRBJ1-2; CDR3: CASSPRDRGNIVGYTF
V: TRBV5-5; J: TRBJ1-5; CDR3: CASSDTGGQGQPQHF
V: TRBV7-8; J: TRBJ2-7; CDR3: CASRTRGTGGYEQYF
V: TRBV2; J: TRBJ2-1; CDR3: CASSQDGEEQFF
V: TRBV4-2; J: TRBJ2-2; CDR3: CASSPLAGVGELFF
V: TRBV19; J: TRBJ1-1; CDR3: CASSRLVGNTEAFF
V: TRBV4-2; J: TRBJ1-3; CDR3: CASSLDKRNTIYF
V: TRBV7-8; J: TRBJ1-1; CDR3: CASSFRGPEAFF
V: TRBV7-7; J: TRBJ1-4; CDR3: CASSHGGGPNEKLFF
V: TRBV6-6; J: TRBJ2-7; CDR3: CASSLTAYEQYF
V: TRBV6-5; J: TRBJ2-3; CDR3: CASSYSRSGGTDTQYF
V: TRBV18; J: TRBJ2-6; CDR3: CASSPNLGRDGANVLTF
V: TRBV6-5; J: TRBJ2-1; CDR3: CASSYSRAGYQFF
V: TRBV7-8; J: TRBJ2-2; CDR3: CASSSFRGGELFF
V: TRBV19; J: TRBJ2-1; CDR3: CASSIEGGPYNEQFF
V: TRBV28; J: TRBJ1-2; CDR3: CASSRTTYYGYTF
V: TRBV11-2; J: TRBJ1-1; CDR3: CASSFPRGGTEAFF
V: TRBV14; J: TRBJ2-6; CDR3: CASSQDLRESGANVLTF
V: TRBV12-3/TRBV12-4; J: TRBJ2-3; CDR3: CASSLTNTDTQYF
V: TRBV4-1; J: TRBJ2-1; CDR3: CASSPKGTSDYNEQFF
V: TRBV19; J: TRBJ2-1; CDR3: CASSGGRGLDLYNEQFF
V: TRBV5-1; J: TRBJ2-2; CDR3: CASRVRQENTGELFF